This T cell receptor (beta chain) was identified during a study of OX40 agonist ivuxolimab in advanced cancers. For context, the study as a whole: The costimulatory receptor OX40 (CD134) was targeted by ivuxolimab, a fully human IgG2 agonistic monoclonal antibody. Intravenous ivuxolimab was administered to patients every 2 weeks at six dose levels: 0.01, 0.1, 0.3, 1.5, 3 and 10 mg/kg. Of the approximately 50 patients in dose escalation, some 19 had hepatocellular carcinoma, approximately 15 had melanoma, 9 had renal cell carcinoma and 9 had head and neck cancer. In the dose-escalation cohort, roughly four fifths of patients were male, and the mean age was approximately 64 years, with a range of roughly 20 to 80. Patients were allowed to have had prior anti-PD-1, anti-PD-L1 or anti-CTLA-4 therapy, and around 43% of the dose-escalation patients had been treated with checkpoint inhibitors. Partial responses occurred in three dose-escalation patients, of whom one had hepatocellular carcinoma and two had cutaneous melanoma. The point of sequencing TCRbeta in the periphery was to test whether ivuxolimab changed TCR sequence diversity and drove clonal T-cell expansion. The paper covers the monotherapy dose-escalation part of the phase I ivuxolimab trial, which included N ≈ 50 patients.

For sequencing of the TCRbeta CDR3 region, genomic DNA was extracted from the sorted cells. TCRbeta CDR3 regions were sequenced using the immunoSEQ Assay. This is the immuneACCESS table as TCRdb keeps it, with only in-frame sequences that have V and J called. A part of the clones is gone; compared with another copy, unresolved V genes explain less than half, and the rest is unexplained. The sample table records approximately 39,000 clones; 80% to 90% of these occur just once. Of the sample, around 43% is held by the ten largest clones. On this clone: Its antigen remains unidentified. The record has no base qualities; no much larger clone is one base away.

Patients with a history of autoimmune disease or receiving systemic immunosuppression were excluded from the trial. Peripheral blood for TCR sequencing was collected from all dose cohorts at baseline, on cycle 4 day 1, and on cycle 7 day 1. Samples came from an open-label, multicenter, first-in-human phase I dose-escalation trial of ivuxolimab. Adults with locally advanced or metastatic melanoma, renal cell, hepatocellular, or head and neck squamous cell carcinoma were enrolled in the trial. Before TCR sequencing, CD4+ and CD8+ T cells were separately sorted from peripheral blood. General conclusions and limits of the study: Low levels of normalized T-cell clonal expansion were also seen in some patients who did not respond. After ivuxolimab, expanded clones were on average more numerous among CD8+ T cells than among CD4+ T cells. At doses of 0.1 to 3.0 mg/kg, clonal expansion of both CD4+ and CD8+ blood T cells was observed from baseline to week 6. In partial responders in the 0.1-3.0 mg/kg groups, normalized peripheral clonal expansion was found to be among the lowest, especially among CD8+ T cells. Antigen specificity was not determined for the clonally expanded peripheral T cells.

Trimming removed 2 bases from V and 0 bases from J, leaving 8 bases between the germline ends. The CDR3, from cysteine to phenylalanine, totals 15 residues. Only the CDR3 part of the read is kept: 45 bases, read in frame from the first base. Reading the germline V gene gives CDR1 MDHEN and CDR2 SYDVKM. The TCR originated in an adult with an advanced solid tumor such as melanoma, head and neck, liver or kidney cancer. The rearranged segments are TRBV28 and TRBJ1-5; no D gene can be assigned with confidence. The starting material was CD4+ or CD8+ T cells sorted from blood, obtained in a trial of the OX40 agonist ivuxolimab. The sequenced DNA: TGTGCCAGCAGTTTAGGACCCTTTAGCAATCAGCCCCAGCATTTT. Translated, this gives CASSLGPFSNQPQHF.